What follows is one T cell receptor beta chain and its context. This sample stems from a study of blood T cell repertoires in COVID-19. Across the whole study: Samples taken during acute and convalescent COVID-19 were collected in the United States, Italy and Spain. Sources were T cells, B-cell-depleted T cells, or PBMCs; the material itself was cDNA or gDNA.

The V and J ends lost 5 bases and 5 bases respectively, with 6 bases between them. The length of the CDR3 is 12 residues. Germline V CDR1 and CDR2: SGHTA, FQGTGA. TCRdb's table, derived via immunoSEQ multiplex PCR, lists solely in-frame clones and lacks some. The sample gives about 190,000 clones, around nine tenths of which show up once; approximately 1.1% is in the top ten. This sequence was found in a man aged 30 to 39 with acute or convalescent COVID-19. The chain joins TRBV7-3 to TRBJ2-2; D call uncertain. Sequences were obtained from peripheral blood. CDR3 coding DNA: TGTGCCAGCAGCCCAGGAACCGGGGAGCTGTTTTTT. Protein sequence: CASSPGTGELFF. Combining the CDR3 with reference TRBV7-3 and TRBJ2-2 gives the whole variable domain GAGVSQTPSNKVTEKGKYVELRCDPISGHTALYWYRQSLGQGPEFLIYFQGTGAADDSGLPNDRFFAVRPEGSVSTLKIQRTERGDSAVYLCASSPGTGELFFGEGSRLTVL.